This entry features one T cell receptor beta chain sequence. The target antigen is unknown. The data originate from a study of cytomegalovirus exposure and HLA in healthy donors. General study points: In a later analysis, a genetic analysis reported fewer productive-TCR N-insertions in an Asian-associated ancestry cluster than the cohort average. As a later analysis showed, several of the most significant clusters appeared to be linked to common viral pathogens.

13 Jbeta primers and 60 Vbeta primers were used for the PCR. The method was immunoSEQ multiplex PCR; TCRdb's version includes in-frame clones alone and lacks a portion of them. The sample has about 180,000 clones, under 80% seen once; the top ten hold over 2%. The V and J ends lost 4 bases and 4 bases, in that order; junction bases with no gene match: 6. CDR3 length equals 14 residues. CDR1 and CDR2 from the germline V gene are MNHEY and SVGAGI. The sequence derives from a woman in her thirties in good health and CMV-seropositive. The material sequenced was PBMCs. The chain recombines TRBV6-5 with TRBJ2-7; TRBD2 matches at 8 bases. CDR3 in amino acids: CASSSSGGVYEQYF. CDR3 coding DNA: TGTGCCAGCAGTTCCTCCGGGGGGGTGTACGAGCAGTACTTC.